The rows below give T cell receptor beta chains drawn from one sample of a study of blood T cell repertoires in COVID-19. Using immunoSEQ multiplex PCR, the repertoire was profiled, and TCRdb retains in-frame clones only, with some absent. Among 200,000 or so clones listed, over 80% were seen once. What was sequenced was peripheral blood. Receptor source: a woman in her twenties or thirties with acute or convalescent COVID-19. CDR3s include the opening cysteine and the closing phenylalanine or tryptophan. A D gene is named only where the DNA matches it firmly. Clone size is shown for a subset of rows, as once, few, many or a class of expanded clone.

size	J	V	D	CDR3	DNA
NA	TRBJ2-7	TRBV5-1	NA	CASSLIGDSYEQYF	TGCGCCAGCAGCTTGATCGGGGACTCCTACGAGCAGTACTTC
NA	TRBJ2-7	TRBV11-1	NA	CASSLTSYEQYF	TGTGCCAGCAGCTTAACTTCCTACGAGCAGTACTTC
NA	TRBJ1-5	TRBV4-2	NA	CASSPSGNLDQPQHF	TGTGCCAGCAGCCCGTCAGGGAATTTAGATCAGCCCCAGCATTTT
NA	TRBJ1-1	TRBV9	NA	CASSVKQNTEAFF	TGTGCCAGCAGCGTAAAACAGAACACTGAAGCTTTCTTT
few	TRBJ2-1	TRBV3-1/TRBV3-2	NA	CASSQVRQSNEQFF	TGTGCCAGCAGCCAAGTTCGACAGAGCAATGAGCAGTTCTTC
NA	TRBJ2-4	TRBV29-1	NA	CSVARRVRGMEAKNIQYF	TGCAGCGTTGCTCGGCGGGTGAGAGGGATGGAAGCCAAAAACATTCAGTACTTC
NA	TRBJ2-7	TRBV6-2/TRBV6-3	NA	CASSRYAGTYEQYF	TGTGCCAGCAGTCGATACGCCGGTACCTACGAGCAGTACTTC
NA	TRBJ2-7	TRBV11-2	TRBD1	CASSYGQGWQYF	TGTGCCAGCAGCTACGGACAGGGTTGGCAGTACTTC
NA	TRBJ1-1	TRBV10-2	NA	CASSRQPNTEAFF	TGCGCCAGCAGTCGACAGCCTAACACTGAAGCTTTCTTT
NA	TRBJ2-6	TRBV4-2	NA	CASSQFGDSGANVLTF	TGTGCCAGCAGCCAGTTCGGAGACTCTGGGGCCAACGTCCTGACTTTC
NA	TRBJ2-5	TRBV6-2/TRBV6-3	TRBD2	CASSPISSGHQETQYF	TGTGCCAGCAGTCCGATCTCTAGCGGACACCAAGAGACCCAGTACTTC
NA	TRBJ1-5	TRBV30	NA	CAWSSRGNQPQHF	TGTGCCTGGAGTAGCAGGGGCAATCAGCCCCAGCATTTT
NA	TRBJ1-5	TRBV28	TRBD1	CASSLLTGGDQPQHF	TGTGCCAGCAGTTTGTTAACAGGGGGCGATCAGCCCCAGCATTTT
NA	TRBJ2-7	TRBV3-1/TRBV3-2	TRBD1	CASSPKTLDRVAYEQYF	TGTGCCAGCAGCCCCAAAACCCTCGACAGGGTTGCCTACGAGCAGTACTTC
NA	TRBJ1-3	TRBV11-2	NA	CASSHFSGNTIYF	TGTGCCAGCAGTCACTTCTCTGGAAACACCATATATTTT
NA	TRBJ1-1	TRBV5-5	NA	CASSFQAGWNTEAFF	TGTGCCAGCAGCTTTCAAGCAGGTTGGAACACTGAAGCTTTCTTT
NA	TRBJ1-3	TRBV4-2	NA	CASSQNRETRNTIYF	TGTGCCAGCAGCCAAAACAGGGAAACTCGGAACACCATATATTTT
NA	TRBJ1-1	TRBV9	NA	CASSVVQGNTEAFF	TGTGCCAGCAGCGTAGTCCAGGGGAACACTGAAGCTTTCTTT
NA	TRBJ1-6	TRBV28	NA	CASTSGGQYNSPLHF	TGTGCCAGCACTTCGGGTGGTCAATATAATTCACCCCTCCACTTT
NA	TRBJ2-1	TRBV28	TRBD1	CASSSWTGSYNEQFF	TGTGCCAGCAGTTCTTGGACAGGCTCCTACAATGAGCAGTTCTTC
NA	TRBJ1-5	TRBV7-2	NA	CASSLIRAFSNQPQHF	TGTGCCAGCAGCTTGATCAGGGCCTTTAGCAATCAGCCCCAGCATTTT
NA	TRBJ2-5	TRBV4-2	TRBD2	CASSQDGTSRVKTQYF	TGTGCCAGCAGCCAAGATGGGACTAGCAGGGTTAAGACCCAGTACTTC
NA	TRBJ1-6	TRBV19	NA	CASSIGGDGTPLHF	TGTGCCAGTAGTATTGGAGGGGATGGAACACCCCTCCACTTT
NA	TRBJ2-7	TRBV3-1/TRBV3-2	NA	CASSQDPLYEQYF	TGTGCCAGCAGCCAAGACCCGTTGTACGAGCAGTACTTC
NA	TRBJ1-6	TRBV14	TRBD1	CASSLGGARNSPLHF	TGTGCCAGCAGCCTAGGGGGCGCGCGGAATTCACCCCTCCACTTT
few	TRBJ1-4	TRBV30	NA	CAWSPIYATNEKLFF	TGTGCCTGGAGTCCTATATACGCAACTAATGAAAAACTGTTTTTT
NA	TRBJ2-2	TRBV5-4	TRBD2	CASSSASSGRNTGELFF	TGTGCCAGCAGCTCCGCCAGCAGCGGGAGAAACACCGGGGAGCTGTTTTTT
NA	TRBJ2-2	TRBV7-9	NA	CASTFLDSSGELFF	TGTGCCAGCACCTTCCTAGACAGCTCCGGGGAGCTGTTTTTT